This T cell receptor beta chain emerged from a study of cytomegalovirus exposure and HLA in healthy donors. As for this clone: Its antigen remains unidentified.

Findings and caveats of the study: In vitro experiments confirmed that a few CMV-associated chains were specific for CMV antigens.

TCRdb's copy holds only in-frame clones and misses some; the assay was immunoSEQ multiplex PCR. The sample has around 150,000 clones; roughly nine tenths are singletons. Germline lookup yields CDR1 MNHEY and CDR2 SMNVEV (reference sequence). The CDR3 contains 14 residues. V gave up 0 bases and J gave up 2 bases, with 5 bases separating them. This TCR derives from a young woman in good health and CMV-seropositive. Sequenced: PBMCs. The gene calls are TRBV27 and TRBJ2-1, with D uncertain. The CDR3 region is CASSLSNTYNEQFF. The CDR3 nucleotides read TGTGCCAGCAGTTTATCGAACACCTACAATGAGCAGTTCTTC.